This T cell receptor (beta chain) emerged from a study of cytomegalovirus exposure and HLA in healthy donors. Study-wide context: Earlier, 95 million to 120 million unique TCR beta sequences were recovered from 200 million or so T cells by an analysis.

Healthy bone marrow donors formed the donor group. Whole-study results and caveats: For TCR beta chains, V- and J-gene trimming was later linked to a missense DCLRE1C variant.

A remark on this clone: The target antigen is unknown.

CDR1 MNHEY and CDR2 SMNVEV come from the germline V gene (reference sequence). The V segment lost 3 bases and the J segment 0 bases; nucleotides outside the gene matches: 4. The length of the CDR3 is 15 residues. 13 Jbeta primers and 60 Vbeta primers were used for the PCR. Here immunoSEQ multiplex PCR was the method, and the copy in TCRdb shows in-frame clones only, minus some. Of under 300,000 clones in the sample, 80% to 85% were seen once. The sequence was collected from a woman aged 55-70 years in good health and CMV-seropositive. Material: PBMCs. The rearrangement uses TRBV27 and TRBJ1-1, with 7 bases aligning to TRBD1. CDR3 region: CASSLGQRMNTEAFF. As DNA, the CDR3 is TGTGCCAGCAGTTTGGGACAGAGAATGAACACTGAAGCTTTCTTT.